This TCR beta chain comes out of a study of identical twins. This CDR3 is built from 13 residues. V lost 8 bases and J 4 bases, leaving 14 bases between the germline ends. Germline V gives CDR1 MNHNS, CDR2 SASEGT. All of the donors were Caucasians in good health. One entry per CDR3 protein results from TCRdb running MiXCR on the 5' RACE reads. This table holds some 760,000 distinct CDR3 sequences, over 15% found once. These data are also associated with another study on T cells expressing NK-cell markers.

What was sequenced was PBMCs. The receptor was isolated from a woman between 18 and 29 years old in good health. V gene TRBV6-1 combines with J gene TRBJ1-2, with D tentatively TRBD1 (6 bases). In DNA, the CDR3 is TGTGCCAGCGCTCGTGACAGGATCTATGGCTACACCTTC. This gives the protein CASARDRIYGYTF.